Below, one TCR beta chain is given with its context. The antigen remains unidentified. The CDR3 runs to 16 residues. The ends were cut back, 8 bases at V and 0 bases at J, with 19 bases in the middle. Per the germline V gene, CDR1 is SNHLY and CDR2 is FYNNEI. These data come from a study of T cell repertoires in cytomegalovirus infection. As for the study in general: It was the public TCR beta signatures that indicated both CMV infection and matching HLA type.

The study, taken as a whole, reports: The cumulative frequency of public TCR beta families identified carriers of CMV plus the relevant HLA. CMV-specific TCR beta clonotypes restricted by HLA-C were the ones dominating the ex vivo response.

TCRdb independently ran MiXCR on the reads; one entry per CDR3 protein. The sample has about 490,000 distinct CDR3 sequences, about 10% seen once. This receptor was obtained from a human donor in good health (CMV status not recorded). Some clones in this sample may be carry-over from other donors' samples. V usage is TRBV2 and J usage is TRBJ2-5, with D possibly being TRBD2 (7 bases). The sequenced sample was PBMCs. The CDR3 nucleotides are TGTGCCAGCGGGGAGGGAGGACAGCCATACCAAGAGACCCAGTACTTC. Translating gives CASGEGGQPYQETQYF. Looking up the rest from reference TRBV2 and TRBJ2-5 gives the full variable domain: EPEVTQTPSHQVTQMGQEVILRCVPISNHLYFYWYRQILGQKVEFLVSFYNNEISEKSEIFDDQFSVERPDGSNFTLKIRSTKLEDSAMYFCASGEGGQPYQETQYFGPGTRLLVL.